The 23 T cell receptor beta chains below were found in one sample sequenced in a study of cytomegalovirus exposure and HLA in healthy donors. PCR was performed using 60 Vbeta and 13 Jbeta primers. The assay was immunoSEQ multiplex PCR, and TCRdb's table has in-frame clones only and misses some. The sample has 150,000 to 200,000 clones, over 75% seen once. The sequencing input was PBMCs. Receptor source: a human donor in good health.

This clone was seen just once. The V gene is TRBV7-2, the J gene TRBJ2-2; 9 nucleotides align to TRBD1. The trim removed 1 base at V and 5 bases at J, leaving 2 bases unmatched. Germline V gene data show CDR1 as SGHTA and CDR2 as FQGNSA. There are 15 residues in the CDR3. The CDR3 here is CASSLGQGGTGELFF. CDR3 in DNA: TGTGCCAGCAGCTTAGGACAGGGGGGAACCGGGGAGCTGTTTTTT. The full variable domain, rest sourced from reference TRBV7-2 and TRBJ2-2, is GAGVSQSPSNKVTEKGKDVELRCDPISGHTALYWYRQSLGQGLEFLIYFQGNSAPDKSGLPSDRFSAERTGGSVSTLTIQRTQQEDSAVYLCASSLGQGGTGELFFGEGSRLTVL.

The sample holds one count of this clone. J is TRBJ2-7 and V is TRBV6-4, with 9 bases that match TRBD1. The CDR3 loop spans 14 amino acids. V was pared by 7 bases and J by 3 bases, with 7 bases of the junction left unmatched. The germline V gene encodes CDR1 MRHNA and CDR2 SNTAGT. CDR3: CASIDWDRVYEQYF. The CDR3 bases are TGTGCCAGCATCGACTGGGACAGGGTCTACGAGCAGTACTTC.

The chain is built from TRBV7-9 and TRBJ1-2; weak D call: TRBD1 (5 bases). The germline V gene has CDR1 SEHNR and CDR2 FQNEAQ (reference sequence). V lost 3 bases, J lost 7 bases, and 21 bases lay in between. The CDR3 covers 16 residues. The CDR3 sequence is CASSFYVVSGGRGYTF. CDR3 in DNA: TGTGCCAGCAGCTTTTATGTCGTTTCCGGGGGTCGTGGCTACACCTTC.

This clone was seen only once. The rearrangement joins TRBV7-8 to TRBJ2-7, with 9 bases identical to TRBD1. The V gene end was trimmed by 4 bases and the J gene end by 6 bases; junction bases not matched to a gene: 7. CDR1 is SGHVS, CDR2 FQNEAQ, per germline. The CDR3 contains 14 residues. The CDR3 region has the DNA TGTGCCAGCAGCTCCGGGACAGGGTTGGCCGAGCAGTACTTC. Translating it yields CASSSGTGLAEQYF.

The CDR3 coding sequence is TGTGCCAGCAGCTTCGACAGGGGGGGTACAGATACGCAGTATTTT. Its protein is CASSFDRGGTDTQYF. J is TRBJ2-3 and V is TRBV7-2; 9 bases fit TRBD1. Looked up from germline, CDR1 is SGHTA and CDR2 is FQGNSA. Trimming cost V 3 bases and J 3 bases; bases outside gene matches: 4. This CDR3 is 15 amino acids long. The variable domain in full, with the rest retrieved from reference TRBV7-2 and TRBJ2-3, is GAGVSQSPSNKVTEKGKDVELRCDPISGHTALYWYRQSLGQGLEFLIYFQGNSAPDKSGLPSDRFSAERTGGSVSTLTIQRTQQEDSAVYLCASSFDRGGTDTQYFGPGTRLTVL.

The V call is TRBV19, the J call TRBJ1-6; 11 positions match TRBD1. The CDR3 covers 14 residues. CDR1 is LNHDA, CDR2 SQIVND, per germline (reference sequence). V trimming: 10 bases; J trimming: 8 bases; junction bases outside the gene matches: 7. The DNA of the CDR3 is TGTGCCACCGGGACAGGGGGTCAAGATTCACCCCTCCACTTT. Amino acids: CATGTGGQDSPLHF. The full variable domain, completed using reference TRBV19 and TRBJ1-6, is DGGITQSPKYLFRKEGQNVTLSCEQNLNHDAMYWYRQDPGQGLRLIYYSQIVNDFQKGDIAEGYSVSREKKESFPLTVTSAQKNPTAFYLCATGTGGQDSPLHFGNGTRLTVT.

This rearrangement joins TRBV6-5 to TRBJ1-3; 8 nucleotides line up with TRBD1. This CDR3 contains 13 residues. V gave up 6 bases and J gave up 4 bases; unmatched junction bases: 2. Germline V gene data show CDR1 as MNHEY and CDR2 as SVGAGI. This chain's CDR3 is CASSRGPGNTIYF. CDR3 nucleotides: TGTGCCAGCAGCAGGGGGCCAGGAAACACCATATATTTT.

CDR3 DNA sequence: TGTGCCAGCAGCCGAGGGAGTTGGACGGTTGCTACGAACACCGGGGAGCTGTTTTTT. Translation gives CASSRGSWTVATNTGELFF. V gene TRBV7-6 combines with J gene TRBJ2-2; possibly TRBD2 for D (5 bases). V lost 5 bases and J 0 bases, leaving 22 bases between the germline ends. Per germline, CDR1 SGHVS and CDR2 FNYEAQ. The CDR3 runs to 19 residues.

This clone was detected only a few times. The rearrangement joins TRBV6-5 to TRBJ1-5; weak D call: TRBD1 (6 bases). V lost 5 bases and J 4 bases, leaving 15 bases between the germline ends. The germline V gene encodes CDR1 MNHEY and CDR2 SVGAGI. The CDR3 is 15 amino acids. CDR3 coding DNA: TGTGCCAGCAGTGCGGACAGCCTTCTTAATCAGCCCCAGCATTTT. Translation gives CASSADSLLNQPQHF.

J is TRBJ1-1 and V is TRBV15, with D unresolved. This CDR3 spans 14 amino acids. Germline lookup yields CDR1 LNHNV and CDR2 YYDKDF (reference sequence). V was shortened by 4 bases and J by 2 bases, with 11 bases between the two germline ends. CDR3 region: CATSIPSGNTEAFF. Here the CDR3 DNA reads TGTGCCACCAGCATTCCCTCTGGCAACACTGAAGCTTTCTTT.

The rearrangement links TRBV19 to TRBJ1-1; no firm D call. CDR3 length: 13 amino acids. Trimming removed 6 bases from V and 1 base from J, with 9 bases in between. In germline, CDR1 is LNHDA, CDR2 SQIVND (reference sequence). The CDR3 sequence: CASSPGGNTEAFF. CDR3 nucleotide sequence: TGTGCCAGTAGCCCCGGAGGGAACACTGAAGCTTTCTTT.

The chain couples TRBV15 to TRBJ1-1; TRBD1 is a possible D gene (5 bases). In germline, CDR1 is LNHNV, CDR2 YYDKDF (reference sequence). V lost 4 bases, J lost 8 bases, and 14 bases lay in between. The CDR3 length is 13 residues. As DNA, the CDR3 is TGTGCCACCAGCAACGCACCAGGGCTGGAAGCTTTCTTT. This gives the protein CATSNAPGLEAFF.

This sequence joins TRBV6-1 and TRBJ2-7; no clear D. V shed 4 bases and J shed 5 bases, with 3 bases lying between them. Per the germline V gene, CDR1 is MNHNS and CDR2 is SASEGT. CDR3 length: 10 amino acids. The CDR3 region is CASSANEQYF. The CDR3 DNA reads TGTGCCAGCAGTGCTAACGAGCAGTACTTC.

The gene calls are TRBV4-3 and TRBJ1-5, with a tentative D call TRBD1 (5 bases). V gave up 0 bases and J gave up 5 bases, with 8 bases separating them. The CDR3 contains 14 residues. Germline V lookup: CDR1 LGHNA, CDR2 YSLEER. CDR3 sequence (DNA): TGCGCCAGCAGCCAAGATCCAGGGTATCAGCCCCAGCATTTT. Protein: CASSQDPGYQPQHF.

The rearrangement joins TRBV5-1 to TRBJ2-7; D possibly corresponds to TRBD1 (6 bases). This CDR3 has 14 amino acids. V lost 4 bases, J lost 0 bases, and 11 bases lay in between. Germline CDR1 and CDR2: SGHRS and YFSETQ. CDR3 loop: CASSLGQSSYEQYF. CDR3 in DNA: TGCGCCAGCAGCCTAGGACAGAGCTCCTACGAGCAGTACTTC. Full variable domain (outside the CDR3, taken from reference TRBV5-1 and TRBJ2-7): KAGVTQTPRYLIKTRGQQVTLSCSPISGHRSVSWYQQTPGQGLQFLFEYFSETQRNKGNFPGRFSGRQFSNSRSEMNVSTLELGDSALYLCASSLGQSSYEQYFGPGTRLTVT.

In its sample, this clone was seen once. The genes are TRBV9 and TRBJ2-5; TRBD2 matches at 10 bases. The V gene end was trimmed by 1 base and the J gene end by 5 bases; junction bases not matched to a gene: 5. The length of the CDR3 is 15 residues. From germline, CDR1 is SGDLS and CDR2 YYNGEE. CDR3 sequence: CASSVQAGGLETQYF. CDR3 DNA sequence: TGTGCCAGCAGCGTACAAGCGGGGGGGCTGGAGACCCAGTACTTC.

The chain is built from TRBV5-4 and TRBJ2-1; 11 bases are shared with TRBD2. This CDR3 is 14 amino acids long. Per germline, CDR1 SGHNT and CDR2 YYREEE (reference sequence). Trimming removed 7 bases from V and 6 bases from J; junction bases left unmatched: 6. The CDR3 DNA reads TGTGCCAGCTCCCTAGCGGGGGGATTCAATGAGCAGTTCTTC. Protein sequence: CASSLAGGFNEQFF.

This chain connects TRBV10-3 to TRBJ2-6; 10 bases align to TRBD1. The CDR3 runs to 17 residues. V shed 6 bases and J 0 bases; nucleotides not matched to a gene: 5. Germline V lookup: CDR1 ENHRY, CDR2 SYGVKD. The CDR3 DNA follows: TGTGCCATCAGGCGGGGACAGGGGAACTCTGGGGCCAACGTCCTGACTTTC. This codes for CAIRRGQGNSGANVLTF.

The V gene is TRBV7-6, the J gene TRBJ1-5, with D tentatively TRBD1 (6 bases). V was pared by 6 bases and J by 5 bases, with 17 bases between. The CDR3 is 15 amino acids. CDR1 SGHVS and CDR2 FNYEAQ come from the germline V gene. The CDR3 DNA reads as TGTGCCAGCAGTCTATTACAGGGCCCCGATCAGCCCCAGCATTTT. It yields the protein CASSLLQGPDQPQHF.

The chain joins TRBV10-1 to TRBJ1-5, with D unclear. This CDR3 is built from 12 residues. The ends were cut back, 10 bases at V and 3 bases at J, with 10 bases in the middle. Germline V gene lookup returns CDR1 WNHNN and CDR2 SYGVQD (reference sequence). This chain's CDR3 is CAKESINQPQHF. The CDR3 DNA is TGCGCCAAGGAGAGTATCAATCAGCCCCAGCATTTT.

This chain connects TRBV5-8 to TRBJ1-1, with 8 bases fitting TRBD1. The CDR3 is 16 amino acids. Germline CDR1 SGHTS, CDR2 YDEGEE. Trimming at V came to 7 bases and at J to 5 bases, leaving 16 bases not matched to a gene. DNA of the CDR3: TGTGCCAGCTCGGGCCAGAGACAGGGGAATTGGACTGAAGCTTTCTTT. Protein sequence: CASSGQRQGNWTEAFF.

This rearrangement joins TRBV27 to TRBJ2-7; 9 bases are a match to TRBD1. The V gene's germline CDR1 is MNHEY and CDR2 SMNVEV (reference sequence). The CDR3 covers 14 residues. The ends lost 5 bases at V and 2 bases at J; junction bases unmatched: 4. This CDR3 is CASSGRTGAYEQYF. The CDR3 DNA reads TGTGCCAGCAGTGGGCGGACAGGGGCCTACGAGCAGTACTTC.

The chain recombines TRBV4-2 with TRBJ1-2, with 10 bases lining up with TRBD1. The CDR3 length is 16 residues. J gave up 7 bases and V 1 base, and 9 bases lay outside the gene matches. CDR1 and CDR2 (germline): LGHNA, YNFKEQ. CDR3 bases: TGTGCCAGCAGCCAAGGAACGGGACAGGGGTTTTTTGGCTACACCTTC. Translating gives CASSQGTGQGFFGYTF.